This T cell receptor beta chain was captured in a study of OX40 agonist ivuxolimab in advanced cancers. Study results and caveats: CD8+ T cells were the subset that, on average, had more expanded clones than CD4+. Among the nonresponders, some also had low normalized T-cell clonal expansion. Antigen targets of the expanded peripheral T cells went undetermined.

This clone came up once. The antigen remains unidentified. There are 14 residues in the CDR3. Per the germline V gene, CDR1 is SGHDT and CDR2 is YYEEEE. V lost 2 bases and J 1 base, leaving 4 bases between the germline ends. Repertoires were generated with immunoSEQ multiplex PCR, while TCRdb's copy carries only in-frame clones and drops some. This table holds some 25,000 clones, more than 60% found once. The sampling schedule covered blood at baseline, cycle 4 day 1, and cycle 7 day 1. The chain is built from TRBV5-6 and TRBJ2-6, with D unresolved. Here the sequenced sample was CD4+ or CD8+ T cells sorted from blood, taken in a trial of the OX40 agonist ivuxolimab. This clonotype was obtained from an adult with an advanced solid tumor such as melanoma, head and neck, liver or kidney cancer. The CDR3 bases are TGTGCCAGCAGCTTCGAGTCTGGGGCCAACGTCCTGACTTTC. Translating gives CASSFESGANVLTF.